Described below is a single T cell receptor (beta chain) sequence and its context. Seattle patients were enrolled while actively infected and followed longitudinally. This sample was included in a study of blood T cell repertoires in COVID-19. As for the study in general: The cDNA or gDNA used as material had been derived from T cells, B-cell-depleted T cells, or PBMCs.

TCRdb keeps only in-frame clones here, not all; method: immunoSEQ multiplex PCR. This table holds 100,000 to 150,000 clones, approximately 85% found once. This TCR was recovered from a man younger than 40 with COVID-19, enrolled during active disease. Sequencing was carried out using peripheral blood.

CDR3 nucleotides: TGTGCCAGTAGTATAGGCCTAGCGGGAGGTTTCGGGACCGGAAAGACCCAGTACTTC. Protein: CASSIGLAGGFGTGKTQYF. The V gene is TRBV19, the J gene TRBJ2-5, with 11 bases aligning to TRBD2. Germline V gene data show CDR1 as LNHDA and CDR2 as SQIVND (reference sequence). V was pared by 1 base and J by 6 bases, with 16 bases of the junction left unmatched. CDR3 length: 19 residues. The entire variable domain, with the rest obtained from reference TRBV19 and TRBJ2-5, is as follows: DGGITQSPKYLFRKEGQNVTLSCEQNLNHDAMYWYRQDPGQGLRLIYYSQIVNDFQKGDIAEGYSVSREKKESFPLTVTSAQKNPTAFYLCASSIGLAGGFGTGKTQYFGPGTRLLVL.